Shown below are 26 T cell receptor beta chains from a single sample sequenced in a study of blood T cell repertoires in COVID-19. Here immunoSEQ multiplex PCR was the method, and the copy in TCRdb shows in-frame clones only, minus some. The sample lists some 370,000 clones, 80% to 90% occurring once. Input material: peripheral blood. These receptors all come from a woman aged 30 to 39 with COVID-19, enrolled during active disease.

The chain has TRBV7-8 and TRBJ2-7, with 9 bases lining up with TRBD1. Trimming took 4 bases from V and 6 from J; bases not matched to a gene: 4. CDR3 length equals 13 residues. Germline V CDR1 and CDR2: SGHVS, FQNEAQ. This CDR3 reads CASSSDRGAEQYF. The CDR3 DNA reads TGTGCCAGCAGCTCGGACAGGGGAGCCGAGCAGTACTTC.

The V gene is TRBV5-1, the J gene TRBJ2-7; 10 positions match TRBD1. This CDR3 comprises 13 residues. J was trimmed by 9 bases and V by 4 bases; bases with no gene match: 7. CDR1 and CDR2 from the germline V gene are SGHRS and YFSETQ. The CDR3 nucleotides are TGCGCCAGCAGCCCCTACGGACAGGGGGTGCAGTACTTC. Translation gives CASSPYGQGVQYF. The variable domain in full, completed from reference TRBV5-1 and TRBJ2-7, reads KAGVTQTPRYLIKTRGQQVTLSCSPISGHRSVSWYQQTPGQGLQFLFEYFSETQRNKGNFPGRFSGRQFSNSRSEMNVSTLELGDSALYLCASSPYGQGVQYFGPGTRLTVT.

The V call is TRBV6-5, the J call TRBJ1-2; TRBD1 matches 7 bases. V gave up 9 bases and J gave up 14 bases; unmatched junction bases: 18. This CDR3 contains 13 residues. CDR1 and CDR2 (germline): MNHEY, SVGAGI. CDR3 sequence (DNA): TGTGCCAGTCAGAGCAGGGGGAATCTTATCGGGACCTTC. Its protein is CASQSRGNLIGTF.

This clone came up a few times. This chain uses TRBV5-1 with TRBJ2-1, with TRBD2 matching 10 bases. Unmatched junction bases numbered 5, after V lost 3 bases and J lost 5 bases. The CDR3 sequence is 15 residues long. CDR1 and CDR2 (germline): SGHRS, YFSETQ. Here the CDR3 DNA reads TGCGCCAGCAGCTCGGCTAGCGGGAGCCACAATGAGCAGTTCTTC. It yields the protein CASSSASGSHNEQFF. Variable domain in full (rest from reference TRBV5-1 and TRBJ2-1): KAGVTQTPRYLIKTRGQQVTLSCSPISGHRSVSWYQQTPGQGLQFLFEYFSETQRNKGNFPGRFSGRQFSNSRSEMNVSTLELGDSALYLCASSSASGSHNEQFFGPGTRLTVL.

The sample holds a few counts of this clone. The V call is TRBV7-9, the J call TRBJ2-7, with 13 bases identical to TRBD2. V was clipped by 5 bases and J by 2 bases; unmatched bases: 9. CDR3 length equals 17 residues. Per the germline V gene, CDR1 is SEHNR and CDR2 is FQNEAQ (reference sequence). The CDR3 DNA sequence: TGTGCCAGCAGCCTCGGGACTAGCGGGATTGCCGCCTACGAGCAGTACTTC. This translates into CASSLGTSGIAAYEQYF.

The genes are TRBV9 and TRBJ2-5; TRBD2 matches 14 bases. Trimming at V came to 3 bases and at J to 5 bases, leaving 6 bases not matched to a gene. The CDR3 length is 16 residues. Germline-derived CDR1 and CDR2 are SGDLS and YYNGEE. The CDR3 nucleotides are TGTGCCAGCAGCGGTGGGACTAGCGGGAGTAGGGAGACCCAGTACTTC. Encoded protein: CASSGGTSGSRETQYF. Full variable domain (outside the CDR3, taken from reference TRBV9 and TRBJ2-5): DSGVTQTPKHLITATGQRVTLRCSPRSGDLSVYWYQQSLDQGLQFLIQYYNGEERAKGNILERFSAQQFPDLHSELNLSSLELGDSALYFCASSGGTSGSRETQYFGPGTRLLVL.

This chain links TRBV4-1 with TRBJ2-3, with D maybe TRBD2 (5 bases). Germline V gives CDR1 MGHRA, CDR2 YSYEKL. There are 15 residues in the CDR3. Trimming left V 2 bases short and J 4 bases short, with 13 bases between. The chain's CDR3 is CASSQNILLADTQYF. The CDR3 DNA sequence: TGCGCCAGCAGCCAAAATATACTACTAGCAGATACGCAGTATTTT.

This clone appeared once. The rearrangement links TRBV6-5 to TRBJ2-7, with 8 bases identical to TRBD2. This CDR3 region has 14 residues. Germline-derived CDR1 and CDR2 are MNHEY and SVGAGI. Trimming at V came to 5 bases and at J to 3 bases, leaving 6 bases not matched to a gene. For the CDR3, the DNA is TGTGCCAGCAGTCGTTCTACTAGCGGCTACGAGCAGTACTTC. Translating gives CASSRSTSGYEQYF.

The sample holds one count of this clone. The rearrangement uses TRBV4-2 and TRBJ2-1; no clear D gene. Looked up from germline, CDR1 is LGHNA and CDR2 is YNFKEQ. This CDR3 is built from 13 residues. Trimming shortened V by 3 bases and J by 10 bases, and 13 bases separated the two germline ends. CDR3 in amino acids: CASSQGRLREQFF. DNA for the CDR3: TGTGCCAGCAGCCAGGGCAGGCTGAGAGAGCAGTTCTTC.

As DNA, the CDR3 is TGCGCCAGCAGCTTGGACAGGGAGTACGAGCAGTACTTC. It translates to CASSLDREYEQYF. V and J are TRBV5-1 and TRBJ2-7, with a tentative D call TRBD1 (6 bases). Trimming left V 0 bases short and J 4 bases short, with 8 bases between. From germline, CDR1 is SGHRS and CDR2 YFSETQ. This CDR3 contains 13 residues.

The chain couples TRBV6-5 to TRBJ1-3; possible D gene TRBD1, 6 bases. The length of the CDR3 is 13 residues. CDR1 MNHEY and CDR2 SVGAGI come from the germline V gene. With 9 bases removed from V and 4 bases from J, the gap between germline ends came to 13 bases. CDR3 loop: CASGRGAGNTIYF. The CDR3 DNA is TGTGCCAGTGGCAGGGGCGCCGGAAACACCATATATTTT.

The V and J genes are TRBV25-1 and TRBJ2-7; 14 bases are a match to TRBD2. Trimming took 4 bases from V and 0 from J; bases not matched to a gene: 5. The CDR3 totals 17 residues. Germline V gene sequence: CDR1 MGHDK, CDR2 SYGVNS. The CDR3 DNA reads TGTGCCAGCAGTGGACGACTAGCGGGAGGGCCCTCCTACGAGCAGTACTTC. This gives the protein CASSGRLAGGPSYEQYF.

The chain carries TRBV6-2 or TRBV6-3 and TRBJ1-1; D gene unclear. There are 14 residues in the CDR3. Looked up from germline, CDR1 is MNHEY and CDR2 is SVGEGT. V was cut by 6 bases and J by 1 base, with 12 bases left in between. The DNA of the CDR3 is TGTGCCAGCAGATACCGGGTAAGGAACACTGAAGCTTTCTTT. Amino acid sequence: CASRYRVRNTEAFF.

The chain couples TRBV6-5 to TRBJ1-6; D may be TRBD1 (5 bases). The CDR3 has 12 amino acids. Germline assignment: CDR1 MNHEY and CDR2 SVGAGI. V lost 0 bases to trimming and J lost 13 bases, with 7 bases between them. The CDR3 region is CASSYSAGPLHF. The CDR3 DNA reads as TGTGCCAGCAGTTACTCGGCAGGGCCCCTCCACTTT.

V gene TRBV24-1 combines with J gene TRBJ2-1; 7 bases map to TRBD1. Unmatched junction bases numbered 5, after V lost 4 bases and J lost 6 bases. This CDR3 comprises 14 residues. Germline loops: CDR1 KGHDR, CDR2 SFDVKD. The DNA of the CDR3 is TGTGCCACCAGTGACCGAAGACAGGGCAATGAGCAGTTCTTC. Its protein product is CATSDRRQGNEQFF.

The chain uses TRBV4-1 and TRBJ1-3; perhaps TRBD1 as D (5 bases). V was clipped by 0 bases and J by 3 bases, with 18 bases between them. This CDR3 comprises 18 residues. CDR1 and CDR2 from the germline V gene are MGHRA and YSYEKL. The CDR3 spells CASSQDLIRGVGGNTIYF. DNA of the CDR3: TGCGCCAGCAGCCAAGACCTAATCCGGGGGGTTGGTGGAAACACCATATATTTT.

The chain recombines TRBV28 with TRBJ1-6; 9 nucleotides match TRBD1. The trim removed 5 bases at V and 6 bases at J, leaving 5 bases unmatched. CDR3 length: 15 amino acids. Germline lookup yields CDR1 MDHEN and CDR2 SYDVKM. CDR3 nucleotides: TGTGCCAGCAGTGCACAGGGGGCGATTAATTCACCCCTCCACTTT. Translation gives CASSAQGAINSPLHF.

The chain links TRBV9 to TRBJ2-7; 8 bases map to TRBD2. Germline CDR1 reads SGDLS; CDR2 reads YYNGEE. The CDR3 sequence is 14 residues long. J was trimmed by 2 bases and V by 5 bases; bases with no gene match: 6. The CDR3 reads CASSLAGGPYEQYF. The DNA of the CDR3 is TGTGCCAGCAGTTTGGCGGGAGGACCCTACGAGCAGTACTTC.

The rearrangement uses TRBV18 and TRBJ2-5, with 7 bases identical to TRBD2. Germline V lookup: CDR1 KGHSH, CDR2 LQKENI. This CDR3 comprises 14 residues. V trimming: 6 bases; J trimming: 1 base; junction bases outside the gene matches: 5. DNA of the CDR3: TGTGCCAGCTCGTCACTAGCGACCCAAGAGACCCAGTACTTC. The encoded protein is CASSSLATQETQYF.

A single count supports this clone. The sample has other DNA sequences that encode this CDR3 too. This rearrangement joins TRBV19 to TRBJ1-5, with D unclear. Germline lookup yields CDR1 LNHDA and CDR2 SQIVND (reference sequence). Trimming stripped 3 bases from V and 7 bases from J, with 7 bases between. The CDR3 consists of 12 residues. CDR3 in DNA: TGTGCCAGTAGTATCCTCCGGCAGCCCCAGCATTTT. The encoded protein is CASSILRQPQHF.

V is TRBV6-4 and J is TRBJ2-3; TRBD1 aligns across 7 bases. Per germline, CDR1 MRHNA and CDR2 SNTAGT. Trimming at V came to 4 bases and at J to 5 bases, leaving 12 bases not matched to a gene. The CDR3 loop spans 16 amino acids. DNA for the CDR3: TGTGCCAGCAGTGCGAGGACAGGAACGGCGGGAGATACGCAGTATTTT. Residues: CASSARTGTAGDTQYF.

This clone showed up many times. The CDR3 is CASLSRTDEQYF. For the CDR3, the DNA is TGCGCCAGCCTATCAAGAACGGACGAGCAGTACTTC. V and J are TRBV10-2 and TRBJ2-7; D is ambiguous. Trimming took off 8 bases at V and 5 bases at J, with 13 bases between the two ends. CDR3 length: 12 residues. Germline assignment: CDR1 WSHSY and CDR2 SAAADI.

This clone turned up a few times. The chain uses TRBV28 and TRBJ1-5, with D hard to call. Germline CDR1 and CDR2: MDHEN and SYDVKM. This CDR3 contains 14 residues. V lost 3 bases and J lost 0, with 6 bases in between. The CDR3 loop is CASSFPNSNQPQHF. CDR3 coding DNA: TGTGCCAGCAGTTTCCCAAATAGCAATCAGCCCCAGCATTTT.

V is TRBV5-4 and J is TRBJ2-7; tentative D call: TRBD2 (7 bases). V shed 2 bases and J shed 6 bases, with 15 bases lying between them. Germline lookup yields CDR1 SGHNT and CDR2 YYREEE (reference sequence). The CDR3 totals 14 residues. As DNA, the CDR3 is TGTGCCAGCAGCTTCTACGGGGGGCTTGTCGAGCAGTACTTC. The encoded protein is CASSFYGGLVEQYF.

V is TRBV9 and J is TRBJ2-3; 8 bases match TRBD1. V shed 4 bases, J shed 1 base, and the junction held 5 bases outside the gene matches. The germline CDR1 and CDR2 sequences are SGDLS and YYNGEE. CDR3 length: 15 amino acids. CDR3 sequence reads: CASSSLGQGTDTQYF. CDR3 in DNA: TGTGCCAGCAGCAGTTTGGGACAGGGCACAGATACGCAGTATTTT.

This chain connects TRBV6-1 to TRBJ2-7; 9 bases match TRBD1. In germline, CDR1 is MNHNS, CDR2 SASEGT. The CDR3 has 16 amino acids. V was pared by 3 bases and J by 2 bases, with 8 bases of the junction left unmatched. For the CDR3, the DNA is TGTGCCAGCAGTGATCACAGGGGGCACTTAACCTACGAGCAGTACTTC. Translating gives CASSDHRGHLTYEQYF.